This passage covers 3 T cell receptor beta chains from one sample sequenced in a study of blood T cell repertoires in COVID-19. Produced via immunoSEQ multiplex PCR; TCRdb's table is partial and in-frame only. The top ten hold about 18% of the sample, which has some 120,000 clones, around 88% seen once. Sequenced sample: peripheral blood. These receptors originate from a woman in her forties or fifties who had recovered from COVID-19.

The chain combines TRBV30 with TRBJ1-6; TRBD1 is a possible D gene (6 bases). V was cut by 1 base and J by 6 bases, with 13 bases left in between. This CDR3 region has 15 residues. Germline assignment: CDR1 GTSNPN and CDR2 SVGIG (reference sequence). CDR3 sequence reads: CAWSGSQGPNSPLHF. Here the CDR3 DNA reads TGTGCCTGGAGTGGATCACAGGGTCCTAATTCACCCCTCCACTTT.

The V and J genes are TRBV18 and TRBJ1-5, with D perhaps TRBD1 (6 bases). CDR3 length: 18 residues. V was pared by 2 bases and J by 0 bases, with 17 bases between. Looked up from germline, CDR1 is KGHSH and CDR2 is LQKENI. CDR3 sequence (DNA): TGTGCCAGCTCACCAGGGCAGGGGAACCTCTATAGCAATCAGCCCCAGCATTTT. Residues: CASSPGQGNLYSNQPQHF.

As DNA, the CDR3 is TGTGCCAGCGGGGGGGCCAACTACAATGAGCAGTTCTTC. It translates to CASGGANYNEQFF. The chain combines TRBV7-3 with TRBJ2-1, with TRBD2 as a possible D gene (7 bases). The CDR3 covers 13 residues. The V gene lost 8 bases and the J gene lost 3 bases, with 11 bases spanning the gap. The germline V gene has CDR1 SGHTA and CDR2 FQGTGA.